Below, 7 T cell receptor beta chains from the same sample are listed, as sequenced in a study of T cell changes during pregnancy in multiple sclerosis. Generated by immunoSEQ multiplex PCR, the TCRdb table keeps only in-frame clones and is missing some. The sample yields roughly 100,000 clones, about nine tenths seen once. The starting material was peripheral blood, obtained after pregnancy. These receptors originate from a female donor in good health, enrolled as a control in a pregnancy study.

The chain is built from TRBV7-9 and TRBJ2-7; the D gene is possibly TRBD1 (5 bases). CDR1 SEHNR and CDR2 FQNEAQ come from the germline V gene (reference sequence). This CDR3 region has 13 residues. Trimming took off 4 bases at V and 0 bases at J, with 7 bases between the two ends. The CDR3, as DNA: TGTGCCAGCAGCTACAGGTCCTCCTACGAGCAGTACTTC. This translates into CASSYRSSYEQYF.

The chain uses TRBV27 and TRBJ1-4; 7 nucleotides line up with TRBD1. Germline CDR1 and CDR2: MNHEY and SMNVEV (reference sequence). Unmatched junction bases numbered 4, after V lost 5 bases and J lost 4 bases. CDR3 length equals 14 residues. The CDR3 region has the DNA TGTGCCAGCAGTGGACAGGCCTTTAATGAAAAACTGTTTTTT. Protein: CASSGQAFNEKLFF.

The CDR3 loop reads CASSAASGQETQYF. CDR3 in DNA: TGTGCCAGCAGCGCTGCTAGCGGCCAAGAGACCCAGTACTTC. V is TRBV11-2 and J is TRBJ2-5; 7 bases are shared with TRBD2. There are 14 residues in the CDR3. V lost 5 bases to trimming and J lost 1 base; unmatched junction nucleotides: 4. The germline V gene has CDR1 SGHAT and CDR2 FQNNGV.

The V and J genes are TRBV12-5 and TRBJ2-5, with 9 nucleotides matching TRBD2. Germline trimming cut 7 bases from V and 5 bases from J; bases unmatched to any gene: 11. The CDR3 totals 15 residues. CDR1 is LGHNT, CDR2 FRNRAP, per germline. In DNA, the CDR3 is TGTGCTAGTGCCCCTCAAGGACTAGCGATGGAGACCCAGTACTTC. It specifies CASAPQGLAMETQYF.

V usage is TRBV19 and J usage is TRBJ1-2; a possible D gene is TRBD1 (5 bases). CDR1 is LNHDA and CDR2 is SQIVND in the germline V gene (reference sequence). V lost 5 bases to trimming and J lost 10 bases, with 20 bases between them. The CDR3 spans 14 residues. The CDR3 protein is CASSVGGDSSNYTF. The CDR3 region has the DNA TGTGCCAGTAGTGTTGGAGGGGATTCGTCCAACTACACCTTC.

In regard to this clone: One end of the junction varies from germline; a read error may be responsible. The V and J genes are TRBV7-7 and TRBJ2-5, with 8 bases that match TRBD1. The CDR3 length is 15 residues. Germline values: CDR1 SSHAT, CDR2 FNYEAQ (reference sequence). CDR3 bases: TGTGCTAGCAGCTTAGCGGACAGGGCACAAGAGACCCAGTACTTC. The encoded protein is CASSLADRAQETQYF.

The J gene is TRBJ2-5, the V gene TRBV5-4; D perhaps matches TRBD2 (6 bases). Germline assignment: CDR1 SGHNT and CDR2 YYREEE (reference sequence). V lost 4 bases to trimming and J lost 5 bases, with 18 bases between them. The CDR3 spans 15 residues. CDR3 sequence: CASSEPGLKGETQYF. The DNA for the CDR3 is TGTGCCAGCAGCGAACCGGGACTCAAGGGTGAGACCCAGTACTTC.